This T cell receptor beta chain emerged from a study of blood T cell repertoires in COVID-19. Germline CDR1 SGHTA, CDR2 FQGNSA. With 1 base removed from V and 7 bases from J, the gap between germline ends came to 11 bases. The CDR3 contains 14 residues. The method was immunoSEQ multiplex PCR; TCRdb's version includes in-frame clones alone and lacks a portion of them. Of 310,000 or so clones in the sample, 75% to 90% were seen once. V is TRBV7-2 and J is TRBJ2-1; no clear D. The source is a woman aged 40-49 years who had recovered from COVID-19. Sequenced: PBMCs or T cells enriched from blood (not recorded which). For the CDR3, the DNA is TGTGCCAGCAGCTTAGGTGGTAGTACGAATGAGCAGTTCTTC. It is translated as CASSLGGSTNEQFF.